One T cell receptor (beta chain) is described in this entry. Its antigen remains undetermined. No qualities accompany the bases; no much larger clone lies one base away. TCRbeta CDR3 regions were immunosequenced from genomic DNA with the immunoSEQ Assay. Prior to high-throughput sequencing, genomic DNA was amplified by bias-controlled multiplex PCR. The authors' analysis ran thus. To quantify the absolute abundance of each unique TCRbeta CDR3 region, the sequences were collapsed and filtered. Clonality, defined as 1 minus Pielou's evenness, was calculated using only productive rearrangements. Clones with significantly greater frequencies in on-treatment versus baseline samples were identified using a previously published method. As stored in TCRdb, this immuneACCESS dataset retains in-frame rearrangements with V and J assigned. A fraction of the clones does not appear; measured against another copy, unresolved V genes explain less than half of the discrepancy, and the remainder lacks a known reason. Clonal size and the V and J genes are those of that table, whereas D and trimming came from the DNA. This sample lists 3,500 to 4,000 clones; 55% to 80% were detected once. The ten most abundant clones make up under 25% of the sample.

The sample comes from a study of sequential checkpoint blockade in melanoma (dated by TCRdb to about 2019). Context from the whole study: Patients were randomized 1:1 to first-line nivolumab followed by ipilimumab (arm A) or ipilimumab followed by nivolumab (arm B). Maintenance nivolumab was given following each of the two trial sequences. The research as a whole found: The response-prediction model combining TCR metrics and mutation burden needs validation in larger, independent patient cohorts.

The treatment or condition label here, explained by the study, means: randomized to nivolumab then ipilimumab (arm A) or the reverse (arm B). Prior DNA-damaging chemotherapy had not been received by any trial patient. Live CD3+CD8+ cells negative for CD19 and CD56 were sorted from thawed PBMCs on a FACS Aria II flow cytometer. The samples were obtained from melanoma patients enrolled in CheckMate 064, an open-label, randomized phase II trial testing sequential checkpoint blockade. Peripheral blood mononuclear cells were collected by leukapheresis, purified using Ficoll-Paque, and frozen in human serum containing approximately 9.4% DMSO. Purity of sorted blood CD3+CD8+ cells was verified at >95% immediately after sorting, followed by DNA extraction. The junction shows trimming of 5 bases on V and 11 bases on J, plus 19 bases between the germline ends. The germline V gene encodes CDR1 MNHEY and CDR2 SMNVEV (reference sequence). The CDR3 measures 14 amino acids from cysteine to phenylalanine. The retained sequence is limited to the CDR3, 42 bases, with the frame set at the first base.

This receptor chain uses TRBV27 and TRBJ1-5; the D gene is unclear. The sequenced sample was CD8+ T cells sorted from blood (inferred from file names), obtained from a patient given nivolumab and ipilimumab in sequence. The TCR was taken from a human donor with melanoma. The nucleotides are TGTGCCAGCAGTAGCCACTACACCGTAGAGGCCCAGCATTTT. Its product reads: CASSSHYTVEAQHF.